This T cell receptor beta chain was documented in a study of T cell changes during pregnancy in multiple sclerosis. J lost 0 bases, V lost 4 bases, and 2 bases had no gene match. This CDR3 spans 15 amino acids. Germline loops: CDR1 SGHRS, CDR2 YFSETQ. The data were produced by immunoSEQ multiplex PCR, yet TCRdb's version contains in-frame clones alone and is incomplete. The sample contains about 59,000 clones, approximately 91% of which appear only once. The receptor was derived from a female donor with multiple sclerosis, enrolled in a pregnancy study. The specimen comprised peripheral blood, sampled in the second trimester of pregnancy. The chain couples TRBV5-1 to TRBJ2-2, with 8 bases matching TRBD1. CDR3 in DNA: TGCGCCAGCAGCATGGACAGGGCGAACACCGGGGAGCTGTTTTTT. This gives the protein CASSMDRANTGELFF.